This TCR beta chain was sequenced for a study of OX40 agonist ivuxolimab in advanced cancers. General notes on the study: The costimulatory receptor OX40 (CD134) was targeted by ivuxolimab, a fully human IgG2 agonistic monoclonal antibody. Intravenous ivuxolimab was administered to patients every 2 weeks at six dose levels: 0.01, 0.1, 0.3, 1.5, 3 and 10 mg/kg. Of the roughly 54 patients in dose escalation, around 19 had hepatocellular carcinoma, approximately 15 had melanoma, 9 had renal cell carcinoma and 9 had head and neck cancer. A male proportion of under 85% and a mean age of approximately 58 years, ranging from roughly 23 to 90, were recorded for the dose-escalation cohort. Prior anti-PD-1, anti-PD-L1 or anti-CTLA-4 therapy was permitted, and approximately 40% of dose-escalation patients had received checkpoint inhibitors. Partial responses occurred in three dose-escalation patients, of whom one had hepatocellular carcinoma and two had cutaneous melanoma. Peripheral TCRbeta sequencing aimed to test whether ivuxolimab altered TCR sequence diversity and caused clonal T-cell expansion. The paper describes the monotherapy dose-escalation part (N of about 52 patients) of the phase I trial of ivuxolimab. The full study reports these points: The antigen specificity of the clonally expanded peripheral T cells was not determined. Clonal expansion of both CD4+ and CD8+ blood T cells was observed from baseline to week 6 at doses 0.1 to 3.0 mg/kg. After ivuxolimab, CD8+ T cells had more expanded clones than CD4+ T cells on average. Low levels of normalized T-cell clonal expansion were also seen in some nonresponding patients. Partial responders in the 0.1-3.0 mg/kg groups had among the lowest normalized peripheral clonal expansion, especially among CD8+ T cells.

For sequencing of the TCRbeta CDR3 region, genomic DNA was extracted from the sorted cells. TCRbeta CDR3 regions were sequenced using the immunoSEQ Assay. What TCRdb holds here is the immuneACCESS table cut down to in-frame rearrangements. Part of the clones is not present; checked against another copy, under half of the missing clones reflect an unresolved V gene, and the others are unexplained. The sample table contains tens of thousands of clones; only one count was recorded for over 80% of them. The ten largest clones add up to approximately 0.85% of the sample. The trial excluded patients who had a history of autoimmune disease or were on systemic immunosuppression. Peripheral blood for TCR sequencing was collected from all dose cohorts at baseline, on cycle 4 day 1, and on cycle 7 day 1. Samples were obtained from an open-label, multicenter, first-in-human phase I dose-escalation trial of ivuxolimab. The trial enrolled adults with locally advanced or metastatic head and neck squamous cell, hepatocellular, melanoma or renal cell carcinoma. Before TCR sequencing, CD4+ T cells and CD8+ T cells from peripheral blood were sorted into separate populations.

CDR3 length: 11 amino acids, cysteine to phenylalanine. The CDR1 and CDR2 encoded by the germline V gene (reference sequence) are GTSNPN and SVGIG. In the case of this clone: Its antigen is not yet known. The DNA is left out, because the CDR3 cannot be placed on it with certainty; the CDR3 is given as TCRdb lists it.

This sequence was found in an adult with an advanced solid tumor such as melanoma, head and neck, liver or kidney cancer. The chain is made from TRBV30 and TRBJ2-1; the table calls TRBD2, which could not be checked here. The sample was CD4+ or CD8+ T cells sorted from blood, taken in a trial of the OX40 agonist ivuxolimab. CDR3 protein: CASGWGDGAFF.